This T cell receptor beta chain was sequenced during a study of blood T cell repertoires in COVID-19. The CDR3 consists of 14 residues. Method: immunoSEQ multiplex PCR; TCRdb's copy keeps in-frame clones and lacks some. The sample has some 300,000 clones, 90% seen once. V is TRBV12-2 and J is TRBJ1-5; the tabulated D call, TRBD1, remains unverified against the DNA. TRBV12-2 counts as a pseudogene. The sample comprised PBMCs or T cells enriched from blood (not recorded which). The origin of this receptor is a woman younger than 30 with acute COVID-19. CDR3 loop: CASRLDRWGQPQHF. CDR3 DNA: TGTGCAAGTCGCTTAGACAGGTGGGGTCAGCCCCAGCATTTT.